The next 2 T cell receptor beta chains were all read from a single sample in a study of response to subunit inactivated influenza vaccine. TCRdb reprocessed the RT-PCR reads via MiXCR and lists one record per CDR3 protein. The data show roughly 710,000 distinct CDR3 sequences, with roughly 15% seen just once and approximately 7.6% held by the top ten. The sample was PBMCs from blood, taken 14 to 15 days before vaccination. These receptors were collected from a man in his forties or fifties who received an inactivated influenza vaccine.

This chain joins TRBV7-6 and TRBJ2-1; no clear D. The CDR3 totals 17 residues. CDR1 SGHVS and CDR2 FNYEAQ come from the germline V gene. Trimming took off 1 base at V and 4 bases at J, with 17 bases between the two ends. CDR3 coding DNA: TGTGCCAGCAGCTTAGGTCCCGGGCTCCAGACATACAATGAGCAGTTCTTC. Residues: CASSLGPGLQTYNEQFF. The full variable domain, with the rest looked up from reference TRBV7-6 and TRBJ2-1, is GAGVSQSPRYKVTKRGQDVALRCDPISGHVSLYWYRQALGQGPEFLTYFNYEAQQDKSGLPNDRFSAERPEGSISTLTIQRTEQRDSAMYRCASSLGPGLQTYNEQFFGPGTRLTVL.

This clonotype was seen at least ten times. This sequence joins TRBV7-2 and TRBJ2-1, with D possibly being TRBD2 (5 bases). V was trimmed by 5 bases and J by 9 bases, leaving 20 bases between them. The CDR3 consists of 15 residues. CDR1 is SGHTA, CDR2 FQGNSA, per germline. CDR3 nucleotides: TGTGCCAGCAGCCCCGGGTTTGGGCGGGCCCGTGAGCAGTTCTTC. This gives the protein CASSPGFGRAREQFF.